This TCR beta chain is from a study of T-cell reconstitution after alpha-beta-depleted transplantation in children. Study observations and caveats: Some patients showed high day-60 TCRbeta diversity, which derived from surviving recipient T cells and thymic progenitors. Reportedly, roughly two months post-transplant, alpha-beta T cells arose from several hundred expanded graft clones.

In this sample, this clonotype turned up many times. The antigen remains unidentified. Trimming left V 5 bases short and J 0 bases short, with 10 bases between. Germline loops: CDR1 DFQATT, CDR2 SNEGSKA (reference sequence). This CDR3 has 13 amino acids. It was with unique molecular identifiers that the TCRbeta library was prepared. Each CDR3 protein gets one entry after TCRdb re-called the PCR reads with MiXCR. The sample shows about 580,000 distinct CDR3 sequences, roughly 23% of them seen only once. This rearrangement joins TRBV20-1 to TRBJ1-1; possible D gene TRBD1, 6 bases. The input for sequencing was PBMCs, mostly from graft donor cells, taken 360 days after TCRalphabeta/CD19-depleted stem cell transplant. This clonotype originated in a boy less than two years old who had a stem cell transplant for acute myeloid leukemia, so the T cells may come from the graft donor. The CDR3 sequence: CSALDSVNTEAFF. For the CDR3, the DNA is TGCAGTGCTTTGGACAGCGTGAACACTGAAGCTTTCTTT.